This T cell receptor (beta chain) was recorded in a study of identifying expanded T cells in peripheral blood. Study-wide results and limits: Variance in clone template counts between approximately two-week samples significantly increased with total template count across all healthy donors. Roughly 1.2 clones differed between technical replicates, versus 16.4 and 19 over time.

The CDR3 covers 16 residues. The V segment lost 3 bases and the J segment 0 bases; nucleotides outside the gene matches: 4. Germline V CDR1 and CDR2: MNHNS, SASEGT. Repertoires were generated with immunoSEQ multiplex PCR, while TCRdb's copy carries only in-frame clones and drops some. This table holds about 84,000 clones, around 85% found once. Comments on this clone: The antigen is not known.

Collection occurred without any documented infections or immune events in donors. Sequencing was carried out using blood. This TCR derives from a person aged 18 to 75 in good health. The rearrangement joins TRBV6-1 to TRBJ1-3; 8 nucleotides line up with TRBD1. The CDR3 is CASSDRGHISGNTIYF. CDR3 in DNA: TGTGCCAGCAGTGACAGGGGGCACATCTCTGGAAACACCATATATTTT.